One and the same sample provided the 7 T cell receptor beta chains below, sequenced in a study of cytomegalovirus exposure and HLA in healthy donors. PCR amplification relied on 60 Vbeta primers (plus 13 Jbeta primers). Profiled with immunoSEQ multiplex PCR; TCRdb holds only in-frame clones, not every one. The sample comprises under 250,000 clones, around 80% of which are singletons, and approximately 4.7% rests with the top ten. Sequenced sample: PBMCs. The origin of the receptors is a woman aged 30 to 39 in good health and CMV-seropositive.

This chain uses TRBV5-1 with TRBJ1-6; D unresolved. Trimming removed 2 bases at V and 7 bases at J, with 13 bases between. CDR1 is SGHRS and CDR2 is YFSETQ in the germline V gene. The CDR3 runs to 15 residues. The CDR3 region has the DNA TGCGCCAGCAGCTTAAACTCCCCGGGGAATTCACCCCTCCACTTT. Protein: CASSLNSPGNSPLHF.

This clone was recorded once. The CDR3 DNA sequence: TGTGCCAGCAGCGTAGAAGGAGATGAGCAGTTCTTC. This codes for CASSVEGDEQFF. V is TRBV9 and J is TRBJ2-1; D gene unclear. The CDR3 has 12 residues. Germline values: CDR1 SGDLS, CDR2 YYNGEE. Trimming cost V 0 bases and J 8 bases, with 6 bases left between them.

This CDR3 is CASSLQGWETQYF. The CDR3 nucleotides read TGCGCCAGCTCTCTACAGGGTTGGGAGACCCAGTACTTC. This chain links TRBV10-2 with TRBJ2-5; weak D call: TRBD1 (6 bases). Germline V CDR1 and CDR2: WSHSY, SAAADI. Deletions cut 8 bases from V and 5 bases from J, with 15 bases between. The CDR3 sequence is 13 residues long.

The chain has TRBV5-8 and TRBJ1-5; 9 bases match TRBD1. Germline V lookup: CDR1 SGHTS, CDR2 YDEGEE. The CDR3 runs 17 residues. V trimming: 3 bases; J trimming: 4 bases; junction bases outside the gene matches: 11. CDR3 coding DNA: TGTGCCAGCAGCTGGGGCGGGACAGGGATAAGTAATCAGCCCCAGCATTTT. Translation: CASSWGGTGISNQPQHF.

The V and J genes are TRBV11-3 and TRBJ1-4; D perhaps matches TRBD1 (5 bases). The V gene lost 3 bases and the J gene lost 7 bases, with 6 bases spanning the gap. The germline gives CDR1 SGHNT, CDR2 YENEEA. The CDR3 has 12 amino acids. The CDR3 region has the DNA TGTGCCAGCAGCTTGCAGGGTGAAAAACTGTTTTTT. It is translated as CASSLQGEKLFF.

CDR3 amino acids: CASSYSGGEAFF. The CDR3 DNA is TGTGCCAGCAGTTACTCGGGGGGGGAGGCTTTCTTT. This chain connects TRBV6-6 to TRBJ1-1; a weak D match, TRBD1 (5 bases). Germline lookup yields CDR1 MNHNY and CDR2 SVGAGI (reference sequence). The CDR3 loop spans 12 amino acids. The V end lost 0 bases, the J end lost 11 bases, and 10 bases lay between the germline ends.

The V call is TRBV5-4, the J call TRBJ2-5; TRBD1 might be the D (6 bases). The germline gives CDR1 SGHNT, CDR2 YYREEE (reference sequence). CDR3 length equals 14 residues. Trimming removed 2 bases from V and 5 bases from J, with 13 bases in between. The CDR3 here is CASSLGTSDETQYF. The CDR3 nucleotides read TGTGCCAGCAGCTTAGGGACATCAGACGAGACCCAGTACTTC.